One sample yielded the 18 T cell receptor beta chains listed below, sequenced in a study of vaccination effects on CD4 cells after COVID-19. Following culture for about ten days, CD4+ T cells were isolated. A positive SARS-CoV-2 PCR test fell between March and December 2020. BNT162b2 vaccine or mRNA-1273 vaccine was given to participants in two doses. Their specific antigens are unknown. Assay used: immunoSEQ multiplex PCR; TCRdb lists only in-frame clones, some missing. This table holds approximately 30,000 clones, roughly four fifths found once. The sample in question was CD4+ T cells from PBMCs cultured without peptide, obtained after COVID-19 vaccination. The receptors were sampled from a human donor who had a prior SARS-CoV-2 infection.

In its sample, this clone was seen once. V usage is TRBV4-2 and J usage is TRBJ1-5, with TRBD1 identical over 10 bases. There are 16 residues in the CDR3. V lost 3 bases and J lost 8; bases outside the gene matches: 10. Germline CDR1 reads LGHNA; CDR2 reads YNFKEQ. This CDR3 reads CASSHVTRTGGKPQHF. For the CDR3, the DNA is TGTGCCAGCAGCCACGTCACCCGGACAGGGGGTAAGCCCCAGCATTTT.

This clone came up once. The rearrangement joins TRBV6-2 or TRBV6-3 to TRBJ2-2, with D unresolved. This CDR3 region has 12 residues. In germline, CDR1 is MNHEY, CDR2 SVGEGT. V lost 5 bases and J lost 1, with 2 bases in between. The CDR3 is CASSRNTGELFF. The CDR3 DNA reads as TGTGCCAGCAGTCGGAACACCGGGGAGCTGTTTTTT.

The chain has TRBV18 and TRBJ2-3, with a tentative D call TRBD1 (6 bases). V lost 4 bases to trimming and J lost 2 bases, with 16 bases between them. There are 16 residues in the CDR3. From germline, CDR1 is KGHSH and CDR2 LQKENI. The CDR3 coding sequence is TGTGCCAGCTCACAACTGCCTACAGGGTCCACAGATACGCAGTATTTT. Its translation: CASSQLPTGSTDTQYF.

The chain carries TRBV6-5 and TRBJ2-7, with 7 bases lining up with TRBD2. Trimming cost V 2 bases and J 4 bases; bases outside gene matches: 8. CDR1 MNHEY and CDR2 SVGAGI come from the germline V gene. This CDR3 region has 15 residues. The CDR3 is CASSYDQAGTYEQYF. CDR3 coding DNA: TGTGCCAGCAGTTACGATCAAGCGGGGACTTACGAGCAGTACTTC.

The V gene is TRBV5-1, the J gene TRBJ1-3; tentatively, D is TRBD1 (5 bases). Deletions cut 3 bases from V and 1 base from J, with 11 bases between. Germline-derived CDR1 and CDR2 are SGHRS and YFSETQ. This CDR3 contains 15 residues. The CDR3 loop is CASSSSGNSGNTIYF. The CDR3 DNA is TGCGCCAGCAGCTCCTCAGGGAATTCTGGAAACACCATATATTTT. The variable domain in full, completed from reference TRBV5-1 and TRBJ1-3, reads KAGVTQTPRYLIKTRGQQVTLSCSPISGHRSVSWYQQTPGQGLQFLFEYFSETQRNKGNFPGRFSGRQFSNSRSEMNVSTLELGDSALYLCASSSSGNSGNTIYFGEGSWLTVV.

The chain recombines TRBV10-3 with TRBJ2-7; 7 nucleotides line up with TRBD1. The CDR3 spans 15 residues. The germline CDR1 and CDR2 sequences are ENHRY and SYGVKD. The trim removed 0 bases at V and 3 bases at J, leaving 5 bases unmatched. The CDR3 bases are TGTGCCATCAGTGAGTCCGGGACAGAAAGCTACGAGCAGTACTTC. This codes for CAISESGTESYEQYF.

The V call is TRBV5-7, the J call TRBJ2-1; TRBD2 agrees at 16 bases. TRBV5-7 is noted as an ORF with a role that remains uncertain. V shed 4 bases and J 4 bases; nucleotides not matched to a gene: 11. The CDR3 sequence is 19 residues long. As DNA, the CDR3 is TGTGCCAGCAGCCTCCCGGGACTAGCGGGGGGGGGAACTTACAATGAGCAGTTCTTC. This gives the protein CASSLPGLAGGGTYNEQFF.

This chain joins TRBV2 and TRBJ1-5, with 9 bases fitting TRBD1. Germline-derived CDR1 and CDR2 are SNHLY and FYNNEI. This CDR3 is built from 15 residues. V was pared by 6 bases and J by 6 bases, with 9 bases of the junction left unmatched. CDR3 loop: CASRLQGAVGQPQHF. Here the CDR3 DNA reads TGTGCCAGCAGATTACAGGGGGCGGTAGGTCAGCCCCAGCATTTT.

The chain's CDR3 is CASQDEGEKLFF. CDR3 DNA: TGCGCCTCTCAGGATGAAGGTGAAAAACTGTTTTTT. The chain employs TRBV5-1 and TRBJ1-4; D gene uncertain. The germline V gene has CDR1 SGHRS and CDR2 YFSETQ. CDR3 length: 12 residues. V was clipped by 10 bases and J by 7 bases, with 14 bases between them.

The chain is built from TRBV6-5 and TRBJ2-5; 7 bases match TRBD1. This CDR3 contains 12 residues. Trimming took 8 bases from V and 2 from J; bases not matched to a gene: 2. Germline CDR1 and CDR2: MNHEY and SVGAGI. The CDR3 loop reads CASGTAQETQYF. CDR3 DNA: TGTGCCAGCGGGACAGCTCAAGAGACCCAGTACTTC.

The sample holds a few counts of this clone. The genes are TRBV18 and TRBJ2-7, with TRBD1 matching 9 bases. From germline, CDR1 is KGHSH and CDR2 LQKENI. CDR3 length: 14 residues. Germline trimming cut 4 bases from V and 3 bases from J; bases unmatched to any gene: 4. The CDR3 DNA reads TGTGCCAGCTCACGGGACAGGGCCTACTACGAGCAGTACTTC. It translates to CASSRDRAYYEQYF.

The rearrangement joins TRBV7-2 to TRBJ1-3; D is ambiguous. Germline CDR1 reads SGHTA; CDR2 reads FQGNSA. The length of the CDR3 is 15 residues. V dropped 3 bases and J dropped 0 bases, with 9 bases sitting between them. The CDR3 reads CASSLSLISGNTIYF. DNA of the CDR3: TGTGCCAGCAGCTTGTCACTTATCTCTGGAAACACCATATATTTT.

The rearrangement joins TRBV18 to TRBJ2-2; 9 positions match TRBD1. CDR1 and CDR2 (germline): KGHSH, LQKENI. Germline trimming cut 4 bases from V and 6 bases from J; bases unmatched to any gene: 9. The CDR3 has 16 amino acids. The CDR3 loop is CASSRNRGQIAGELFF. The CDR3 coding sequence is TGTGCCAGCTCACGAAACAGGGGGCAAATCGCCGGGGAGCTGTTTTTT.

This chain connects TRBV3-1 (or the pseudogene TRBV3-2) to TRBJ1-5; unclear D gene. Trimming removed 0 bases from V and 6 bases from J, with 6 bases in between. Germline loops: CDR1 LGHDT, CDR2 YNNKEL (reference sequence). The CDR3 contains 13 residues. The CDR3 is CASSQDLSQPQHF. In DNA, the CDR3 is TGTGCCAGCAGCCAAGATCTCAGTCAGCCCCAGCATTTT.

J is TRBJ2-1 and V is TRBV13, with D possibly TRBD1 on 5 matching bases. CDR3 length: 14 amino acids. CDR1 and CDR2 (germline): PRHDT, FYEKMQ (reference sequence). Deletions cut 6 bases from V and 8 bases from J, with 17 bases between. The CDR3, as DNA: TGTGCCAGCAGGTTTGGGTCCAGGGCGGATGAGCAGTTCTTC. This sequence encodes CASRFGSRADEQFF.

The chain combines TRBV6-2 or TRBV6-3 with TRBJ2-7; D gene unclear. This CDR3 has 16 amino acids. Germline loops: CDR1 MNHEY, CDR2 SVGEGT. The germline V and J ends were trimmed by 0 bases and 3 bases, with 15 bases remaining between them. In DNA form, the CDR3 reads TGTGCCAGCAGTTACTCGCTCCTAGTGGGTATCTACGAGCAGTACTTC. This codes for CASSYSLLVGIYEQYF.

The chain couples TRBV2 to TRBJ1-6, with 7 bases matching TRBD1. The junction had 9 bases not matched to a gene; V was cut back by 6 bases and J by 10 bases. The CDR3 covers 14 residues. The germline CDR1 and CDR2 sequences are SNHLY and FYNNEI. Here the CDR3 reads CASRWNRGESPLHF. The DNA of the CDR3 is TGTGCCAGCAGGTGGAACAGGGGTGAATCACCCCTCCACTTT.

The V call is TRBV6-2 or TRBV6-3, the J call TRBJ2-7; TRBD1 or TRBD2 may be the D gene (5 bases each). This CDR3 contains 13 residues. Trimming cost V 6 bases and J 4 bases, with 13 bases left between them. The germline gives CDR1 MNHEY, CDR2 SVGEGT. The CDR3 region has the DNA TGTGCCAGCAGCGAGGGGTTTCTTTACGAGCAGTACTTC. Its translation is CASSEGFLYEQYF.